One and the same sample provided the 14 T cell receptor beta chains below, sequenced in a study of metastatic and nonmetastatic thyroid tumors. TCRdb re-clonotyped the PCR reads via MiXCR. Counted here are fewer than 25,000 clones, under 25% occurring once; the ten biggest clones make up roughly two thirds. Each patient came to thyroid surgery without any prior treatment (of any kind). Material: blood. These receptors all stem from a male donor with papillary thyroid cancer or a benign thyroid nodule (not recorded which). Some clones in this sample may be carry-over from other donors' samples.

This clone turned up a few times. The chain links TRBV6-2 or TRBV6-3 to TRBJ2-7; 8 bases match TRBD1. There are 14 residues in the CDR3. In germline, CDR1 is MNHEY, CDR2 SVGEGT. J lost 5 bases, V lost 7 bases, and 10 bases had no gene match. The CDR3 DNA reads as TGTGCCAGCATCCAGACAGGGGAAATCCACGAGCAGTACTTC. Residues: CASIQTGEIHEQYF.

Many counts were recorded for this clone. The CDR3 here is CASSPRQVGYEQYF. The CDR3 DNA sequence: TGTGCCAGCTCACCGCGACAGGTCGGTTACGAGCAGTACTTC. The V and J genes are TRBV18 and TRBJ2-7; D might be TRBD1 (6 bases). Per the germline V gene, CDR1 is KGHSH and CDR2 is LQKENI. The length of the CDR3 is 14 residues. V was clipped by 3 bases and J by 4 bases, with 13 bases between them.

As to this clone: Germline and junction disagree at one end, which may indicate a read error. The J gene is TRBJ2-2, the V gene TRBV28; tentatively, D is TRBD2 (5 bases). The CDR3 has 13 residues. In germline, CDR1 is MDHEN, CDR2 SYDVKM. The CDR3 nucleotides are TGTGCCAGCATAACCCCTAACACCGGGGAGCCGTTTTTT. Residues: CASITPNTGEPFF.

This clone has a count of ten or more. V and J are TRBV7-8 and TRBJ2-5; TRBD2 is a possible D gene (5 bases). With 1 base removed from V and 8 bases from J, the gap between germline ends came to 8 bases. The CDR3 is 12 residues long. Germline V CDR1 and CDR2: SGHVS, FQNEAQ. CDR3 region: CASSLERSTQYF. CDR3 DNA sequence: TGTGCCAGCAGCTTAGAGCGGTCTACCCAGTACTTC.

Many counts were recorded for this clone. The rearrangement uses TRBV6-6 and TRBJ2-1; the D is unclear. The V end lost 2 bases, the J end lost 7 bases, and 3 bases lay between the germline ends. Looked up from germline, CDR1 is MNHNY and CDR2 is SVGAGI (reference sequence). This CDR3 spans 11 amino acids. CDR3 in DNA: TGTGCCAGCAGTTACGGTAATGAGCAGTTCTTC. Translated: CASSYGNEQFF.

This clone was seen at least ten times. This may stem from a read error, because a much larger clone lies one nucleotide away. The chain is built from TRBV28 and TRBJ2-7; no clear D gene. With 7 bases removed from V and 5 bases from J, the gap between germline ends came to 18 bases. This CDR3 is built from 14 residues. Germline V lookup: CDR1 MDHEN, CDR2 SYDVKM. In DNA, the CDR3 is TGTGCCAGCACCCGGGTTGGTCTAACCCACGAGCAGTACTTC. It yields the protein CASTRVGLTHEQYF.

This clone was counted at least ten times. The chain uses TRBV5-5 and TRBJ2-4; no clear D gene. Germline lookup yields CDR1 SGHKS and CDR2 YYEKEE (reference sequence). The CDR3 has 16 amino acids. Trimming took 1 base from V and 0 from J, leaving 11 bases between them. The CDR3 is CASSLWVSLAKNIQYF. The CDR3 coding sequence is TGTGCCAGCAGCTTGTGGGTATCTCTAGCCAAAAACATTCAGTACTTC.

This chain links TRBV12-3 or TRBV12-4 with TRBJ2-4; 11 positions match TRBD1. This CDR3 spans 18 amino acids. The V gene end was trimmed by 1 base and the J gene end by 0 bases; junction bases not matched to a gene: 5. CDR3 amino acids: CASSLGTGGPLAKNIQYF. DNA of the CDR3: TGTGCCAGCAGTTTAGGGACAGGGGGCCCACTAGCCAAAAACATTCAGTACTTC.

This clone was detected a few times. The V and J genes are TRBV18 and TRBJ1-6; D is unresolved. Germline CDR1 and CDR2: KGHSH and LQKENI. The CDR3 extends over 15 amino acids. V lost 4 bases to trimming and J lost 7 bases, with 14 bases between them. CDR3 in DNA: TGTGCCAGCTCACTAAGACGGAGACCGAATTCACCCCTCCACTTT. Translating gives CASSLRRRPNSPLHF.

This chain links TRBV3-1 with TRBJ1-2, with 10 nucleotides matching TRBD1. The germline CDR1 and CDR2 sequences are LGHDT and YNNKEL (reference sequence). V shed 3 bases and J 8 bases; nucleotides not matched to a gene: 3. CDR3 length: 13 amino acids. The CDR3 spells CASSHGQGEGYTF. The CDR3 DNA reads as TGTGCCAGCAGCCACGGACAGGGGGAAGGCTACACCTTC.

V and J are TRBV19 and TRBJ1-5; possibly TRBD1 for D (6 bases). Germline CDR1 and CDR2: LNHDA and SQIVND (reference sequence). The V end lost 4 bases, the J end lost 5 bases, and 9 bases lay between the germline ends. The CDR3 has 13 residues. CDR3 protein: CASSTSGDQPQHF. In DNA, the CDR3 is TGTGCCAGTAGTACCTCAGGGGATCAGCCCCAGCATTTT.

This clone was counted at least ten times. The genes are TRBV3-1 and TRBJ2-3; D perhaps matches TRBD1 (7 bases). Germline V CDR1 and CDR2: LGHDT, YNNKEL (reference sequence). Trimming removed 0 bases from V and 4 bases from J, with 8 bases in between. The CDR3 extends over 14 amino acids. DNA for the CDR3: TGTGCCAGCAGCCAAGACAGGGGGGCAGATACGCAGTATTTT. Protein sequence: CASSQDRGADTQYF.

This clone was detected ten times or more. V usage is TRBV7-9 and J usage is TRBJ2-2; a weak D match, TRBD1 (6 bases). The V gene's germline CDR1 is SEHNR and CDR2 FQNEAQ (reference sequence). The CDR3 extends over 15 amino acids. V was shortened by 5 bases and J by 4 bases, with 14 bases between the two germline ends. CDR3 amino acids: CASSPTRDTTGELFF. The CDR3 DNA follows: TGTGCCAGCAGCCCTACACGGGACACCACCGGGGAGCTGTTTTTT.

This clone came up many times. This chain uses TRBV28 with TRBJ1-5; D gene ambiguous. The V end was cut by 2 bases, the J end by 2 bases, with 4 bases between. This CDR3 comprises 13 residues. CDR1 is MDHEN and CDR2 is SYDVKM in the germline V gene. This CDR3 reads CASSLLGNQPQHF. The CDR3, as DNA: TGTGCCAGCAGTTTACTAGGCAATCAGCCCCAGCATTTT.